The next 25 T cell receptor beta chains were all read from a single sample in a study of cytomegalovirus exposure and HLA in healthy donors. This PCR relied on a set of 60 Vbeta primers and 13 Jbeta primers. Libraries were prepared by immunoSEQ multiplex PCR; TCRdb keeps only in-frame clonotypes and omits some of them. The sample consists of about 170,000 clones, roughly 81% of them appearing once. Sequencing used PBMCs. These receptors all stem from a man under 40 in good health and CMV-seropositive.

This clone has just one count. This sequence joins TRBV18 and TRBJ2-5; TRBD2 agrees at 8 bases. V gave up 6 bases and J gave up 4 bases; unmatched junction bases: 7. This CDR3 is built from 14 residues. Germline CDR1 reads KGHSH; CDR2 reads LQKENI. The CDR3 DNA follows: TGTGCCAGCTCCGAGACTAGCGAACGAGAGACCCAGTACTTC. Translated: CASSETSERETQYF.

This chain uses TRBV30 with TRBJ2-5; D uncertain. Germline-derived CDR1 and CDR2 are GTSNPN and SVGIG (reference sequence). This CDR3 region has 12 residues. V lost 3 bases, J lost 5 bases, and 10 bases lay in between. The CDR3 here is CAWRAPKETQYF. CDR3 coding DNA: TGTGCCTGGAGGGCCCCGAAGGAGACCCAGTACTTC.

The chain carries TRBV9 and TRBJ1-1; D unresolved. CDR1 is SGDLS, CDR2 YYNGEE, per germline. CDR3 length: 16 residues. Trimming took off 0 bases at V and 0 bases at J, with 12 bases between the two ends. The CDR3 nucleotides are TGTGCCAGCAGCGTAGGAGGGTCCCTCATGAACACTGAAGCTTTCTTT. Its protein product is CASSVGGSLMNTEAFF.

The chain combines TRBV7-2 with TRBJ2-2; TRBD2 agrees at 7 bases. With 1 base clipped from V and 5 bases from J, the junction kept 1 base outside the gene matches. Germline V lookup: CDR1 SGHTA, CDR2 FQGNSA. CDR3 length: 14 amino acids. The CDR3 region is CASSLVSGTGELFF. The CDR3 DNA sequence: TGTGCCAGCAGCTTAGTTAGCGGGACCGGGGAGCTGTTTTTT.

This rearrangement joins TRBV7-2 to TRBJ1-5; D not certain. Looked up from germline, CDR1 is SGHTA and CDR2 is FQGNSA. This CDR3 has 13 amino acids. V lost 0 bases and J lost 6, with 6 bases in between. DNA of the CDR3: TGTGCCAGCAGCTTAGCCTATGGTCAGCCCCAGCATTTT. Amino acids: CASSLAYGQPQHF. Full variable domain (outside the CDR3, taken from reference TRBV7-2 and TRBJ1-5): GAGVSQSPSNKVTEKGKDVELRCDPISGHTALYWYRQSLGQGLEFLIYFQGNSAPDKSGLPSDRFSAERTGGSVSTLTIQRTQQEDSAVYLCASSLAYGQPQHFGDGTRLSIL.

The chain recombines TRBV5-1 with TRBJ2-6, with 7 nucleotides matching TRBD1. Trimming took 7 bases from V and 0 from J; bases not matched to a gene: 4. Germline CDR1 and CDR2: SGHRS and YFSETQ. This CDR3 comprises 15 residues. The CDR3 DNA follows: TGCGCCAGCCAACGGGACAGCTCTGGGGCCAACGTCCTGACTTTC. It is translated as CASQRDSSGANVLTF.

The rearrangement joins TRBV7-2 to TRBJ2-2, with D perhaps matching TRBD1 (6 bases). Looked up from germline, CDR1 is SGHTA and CDR2 is FQGNSA. This CDR3 spans 14 amino acids. V was shortened by 6 bases and J by 0 bases, with 8 bases between the two germline ends. The chain's CDR3 is CASRDSANTGELFF. In DNA form, the CDR3 reads TGTGCCAGCAGGGACAGCGCGAACACCGGGGAGCTGTTTTTT.

The chain couples TRBV14 to TRBJ1-6; D perhaps matches TRBD1 (5 bases). The V and J ends lost 4 bases and 2 bases respectively, with 6 bases between them. The CDR3 sequence is 14 residues long. Germline V gene sequence: CDR1 SGHDN, CDR2 FVKESK. This chain's CDR3 is CASSRGAYNSPLHF. CDR3 coding DNA: TGTGCCAGCAGCCGGGGGGCCTATAATTCACCCCTCCACTTT.

This rearrangement joins TRBV11-2 to TRBJ2-3, with 9 bases lining up with TRBD2. The CDR3 spans 16 residues. Unmatched junction bases numbered 7, after V lost 2 bases and J lost 4 bases. Germline assignment: CDR1 SGHAT and CDR2 FQNNGV. The CDR3 loop reads CASSLRLAGSADTQYF. The DNA for the CDR3 is TGTGCCAGCAGCTTAAGGCTAGCGGGATCCGCAGATACGCAGTATTTT.

The chain recombines TRBV5-1 with TRBJ2-2, with D tentatively TRBD1 (6 bases). The CDR3 contains 16 residues. Trimming removed 1 base at V and 8 bases at J, with 18 bases between. The germline CDR1 and CDR2 sequences are SGHRS and YFSETQ. Here the CDR3 DNA reads TGCGCCAGCAGCTTGACAGGGCTCTTGGCTTCTGGGGAGCTGTTTTTT. It specifies CASSLTGLLASGELFF.

The rearrangement links TRBV19 to TRBJ1-5; D is possibly TRBD1 (5 bases). Trimming took 1 base from V and 4 from J, leaving 11 bases between them. This CDR3 is built from 15 residues. Germline V CDR1 and CDR2: LNHDA, SQIVND (reference sequence). The CDR3 reads CASSIATRGNQPQHF. The CDR3 DNA is TGTGCCAGTAGTATAGCTACAAGGGGAAATCAGCCCCAGCATTTT.

The genes are TRBV11-3 and TRBJ2-1; 13 bases align to TRBD2. The length of the CDR3 is 15 residues. J lost 4 bases, V lost 5 bases, and 2 bases had no gene match. Germline loops: CDR1 SGHNT, CDR2 YENEEA. The CDR3 nucleotides are TGTGCCAGCAGCCGGACTAGCGGGGGTTACAATGAGCAGTTCTTC. Protein product: CASSRTSGGYNEQFF.

This rearrangement joins TRBV5-1 to TRBJ2-3, with 8 nucleotides matching TRBD2. Germline values: CDR1 SGHRS, CDR2 YFSETQ. This CDR3 spans 17 amino acids. V shed 4 bases and J 4 bases; nucleotides not matched to a gene: 14. CDR3 region: CASSLVRGAGEPDTQYF. CDR3 nucleotides: TGCGCCAGCAGCCTCGTTCGAGGAGCGGGAGAACCAGATACGCAGTATTTT.

This sequence joins TRBV11-3 and TRBJ1-1; a weak D match, TRBD1 (6 bases). There are 16 residues in the CDR3. V was clipped by 4 bases and J by 2 bases, with 17 bases between them. Germline-derived CDR1 and CDR2 are SGHNT and YENEEA. The CDR3 DNA sequence: TGTGCCAGCAGCTCCGGGGGGTCGGGGGCAAACACTGAAGCTTTCTTT. It translates to CASSSGGSGANTEAFF.

The gene calls are TRBV7-2 and TRBJ2-1, with TRBD2 identical over 10 bases. This CDR3 is built from 14 residues. Germline values: CDR1 SGHTA, CDR2 FQGNSA. The trim removed 4 bases at V and 10 bases at J, leaving 7 bases unmatched. The CDR3 DNA is TGTGCCAGCAGCTCCCTAGCGGGAGCCAGCGAGCAGTTCTTC. Residues: CASSSLAGASEQFF.

V is TRBV6-4 and J is TRBJ2-2; D may be TRBD2 (6 bases). The germline V and J ends were trimmed by 5 bases and 5 bases, with 12 bases remaining between them. Germline CDR1 reads MRHNA; CDR2 reads SNTAGT. This CDR3 comprises 14 residues. This chain's CDR3 is CASSRASATGELFF. As DNA, the CDR3 is TGTGCCAGCAGTAGGGCTAGCGCAACCGGGGAGCTGTTTTTT.

The genes are TRBV2 and TRBJ1-2, with D tentatively TRBD1 (6 bases). The CDR3 sequence is 13 residues long. CDR1 and CDR2 from the germline V gene are SNHLY and FYNNEI. V was trimmed by 4 bases and J by 9 bases, leaving 15 bases between them. The CDR3 reads CASSGQQGDSYTF. The CDR3 DNA reads TGTGCCAGCAGTGGGCAACAGGGTGATAGCTACACCTTC.

The CDR3 loop is CASSVRQGTMNTEAFF. The CDR3 DNA reads as TGCGCCAGCAGTGTTAGACAGGGCACCATGAACACTGAAGCTTTCTTT. The rearrangement joins TRBV10-1 to TRBJ1-1; 7 nucleotides line up with TRBD1. CDR1 is WNHNN, CDR2 SYGVQD, per germline (reference sequence). Trimming took 4 bases from V and 0 from J; bases not matched to a gene: 8. CDR3 length equals 16 residues.

V usage is TRBV5-1 and J usage is TRBJ2-5; TRBD1 matches at 7 bases. This CDR3 is 14 amino acids long. Germline CDR1 SGHRS, CDR2 YFSETQ. V lost 4 bases, J lost 2 bases, and 5 bases stayed unmatched. The CDR3 sequence is CASSTGQTQETQYF. For the CDR3, the DNA is TGCGCCAGCAGCACGGGACAGACTCAAGAGACCCAGTACTTC.

The chain couples TRBV7-8 to TRBJ2-1; D possibly corresponds to TRBD2 (5 bases). The CDR3 runs 12 residues. Between the trimmed V and J ends, which lost 6 bases and 9 bases, there was a span of 12 bases. Germline V gene sequence: CDR1 SGHVS, CDR2 FQNEAQ. CDR3 in amino acids: CASRLMGSEQFF. CDR3 coding DNA: TGTGCCAGCAGGCTCATGGGGAGTGAGCAGTTCTTC.

The genes are TRBV19 and TRBJ2-7; perhaps TRBD2 as D (6 bases). The germline CDR1 and CDR2 sequences are LNHDA and SQIVND (reference sequence). CDR3 length: 12 residues. V lost 5 bases and J lost 3, with 8 bases in between. The CDR3 is CASSPGSYEQYF. In DNA, the CDR3 is TGTGCCAGTAGTCCCGGGAGCTACGAGCAGTACTTC.

The chain recombines TRBV6-1 with TRBJ1-2; TRBD1 agrees at 9 bases. This CDR3 has 13 residues. CDR1 and CDR2 (germline): MNHNS, SASEGT. The V and J ends lost 7 bases and 5 bases, in that order; junction bases with no gene match: 5. CDR3 DNA: TGTGCCAGCATGCGACAGGGGGGTTATGGCTACACCTTC. This codes for CASMRQGGYGYTF.

This chain uses TRBV15 with TRBJ2-1; D unclear. Germline V gives CDR1 LNHNV, CDR2 YYDKDF (reference sequence). The CDR3 spans 15 residues. V lost 0 bases and J 3 bases, leaving 9 bases between the germline ends. CDR3 protein: CATSRERLGYNEQFF. CDR3 coding DNA: TGTGCCACCAGCAGAGAACGACTTGGCTACAATGAGCAGTTCTTC.

The gene calls are TRBV7-2 and TRBJ2-5; 8 nucleotides agree with TRBD2. V gave up 5 bases and J gave up 6 bases; unmatched junction bases: 8. The CDR3 is 14 residues long. CDR1 and CDR2 (germline): SGHTA, FQGNSA. In nucleotides, the CDR3 is TGTGCCAGCAGCCCCCTCGGGGGGGGGCAGACCCAGTACTTC. This encodes CASSPLGGGQTQYF. The full variable domain, its missing parts supplied by reference TRBV7-2 and TRBJ2-5, is GAGVSQSPSNKVTEKGKDVELRCDPISGHTALYWYRQSLGQGLEFLIYFQGNSAPDKSGLPSDRFSAERTGGSVSTLTIQRTQQEDSAVYLCASSPLGGGQTQYFGPGTRLLVL.

This chain links TRBV4-1 with TRBJ1-1, with 7 bases lining up with TRBD1. The CDR3 covers 15 residues. The ends lost 0 bases at V and 1 base at J; junction bases unmatched: 2. From germline, CDR1 is MGHRA and CDR2 YSYEKL. CDR3 region: CASSQDWTGNTEAFF. Here the CDR3 DNA reads TGCGCCAGCAGCCAAGACTGGACAGGGAACACTGAAGCTTTCTTT.